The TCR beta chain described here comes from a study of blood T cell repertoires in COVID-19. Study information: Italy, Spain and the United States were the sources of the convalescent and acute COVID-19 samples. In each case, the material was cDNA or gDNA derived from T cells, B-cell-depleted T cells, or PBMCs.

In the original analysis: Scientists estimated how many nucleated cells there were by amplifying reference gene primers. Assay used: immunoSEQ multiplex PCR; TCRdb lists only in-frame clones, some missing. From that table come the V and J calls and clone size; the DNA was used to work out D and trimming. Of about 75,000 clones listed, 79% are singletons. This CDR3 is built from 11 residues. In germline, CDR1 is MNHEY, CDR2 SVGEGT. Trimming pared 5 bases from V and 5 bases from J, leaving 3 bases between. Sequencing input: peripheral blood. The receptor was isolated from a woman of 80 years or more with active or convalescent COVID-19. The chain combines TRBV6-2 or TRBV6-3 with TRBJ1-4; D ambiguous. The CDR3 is CASSRNEKLFF. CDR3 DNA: TGTGCCAGCAGTCGGAATGAAAAACTGTTTTTT.